Each of the 2 T cell receptor beta chains below was sequenced from the same sample in a study of blood T cell repertoires in COVID-19 (TCRdb year 2020). Receptors were amplified or captured by the immunoSEQ multiplex PCR assay. The clones in this table, taken by TCRdb from immuneACCESS, are in-frame only. Not every clone is retained; where verified, under half of the shortfall comes from an unresolved V gene, and the cause of the rest is unknown. Within this sample are about 400,000 clones, with approximately 91% of them counted one time only. The top ten clones comprise about 2.1% of the sample. The sequenced sample was PBMCs or T cells enriched from blood (not recorded which). The receptor set was obtained from a woman between 35 and 50 years old with acute COVID-19.

V usage is TRBV29-1 and J usage is TRBJ2-7; TRBD1 matches at 9 bases. The CDR3 sequence is 13 residues long. V lost 7 bases to trimming and J lost 1 base; unmatched junction nucleotides: 5. From germline, CDR1 is SQVTM and CDR2 ANQGSEA. The CDR3 DNA follows: TGCAGCGCAGGGACAGGGAGGTCCTACGAGCAGTACTTC. Its protein is CSAGTGRSYEQYF.

The V call is TRBV2, the J call TRBJ2-3; 7 nucleotides line up with TRBD2. CDR3 length: 15 amino acids. The germline gives CDR1 SNHLY, CDR2 FYNNEI. With 2 bases clipped from V and 3 bases from J, the junction kept 5 bases outside the gene matches. The CDR3 DNA reads as TGTGCCAGCAGTGAATTGGCTAGCGGTACAGATACGCAGTATTTT. Translation gives CASSELASGTDTQYF.